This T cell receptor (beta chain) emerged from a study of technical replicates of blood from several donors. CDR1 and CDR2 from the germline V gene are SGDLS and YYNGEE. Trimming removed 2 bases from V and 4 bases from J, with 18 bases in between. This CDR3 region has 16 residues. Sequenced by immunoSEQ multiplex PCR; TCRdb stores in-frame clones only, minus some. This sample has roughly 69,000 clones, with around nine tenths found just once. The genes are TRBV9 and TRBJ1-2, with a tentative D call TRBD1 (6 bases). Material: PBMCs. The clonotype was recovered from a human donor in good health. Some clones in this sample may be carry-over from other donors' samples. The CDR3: CASSVLGARGPYGYTF. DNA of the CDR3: TGTGCCAGCAGCGTCCTAGGGGCCAGGGGCCCCTATGGCTACACCTTC.